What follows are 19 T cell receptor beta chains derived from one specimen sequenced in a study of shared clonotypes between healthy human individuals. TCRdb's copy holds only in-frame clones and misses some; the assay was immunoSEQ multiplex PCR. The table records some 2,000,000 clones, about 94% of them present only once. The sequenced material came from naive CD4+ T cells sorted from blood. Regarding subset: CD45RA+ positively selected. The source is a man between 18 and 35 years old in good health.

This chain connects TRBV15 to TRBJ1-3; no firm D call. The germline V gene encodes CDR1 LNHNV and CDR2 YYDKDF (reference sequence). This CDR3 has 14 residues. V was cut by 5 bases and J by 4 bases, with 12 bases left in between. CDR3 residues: CATSPREQGNTIYF. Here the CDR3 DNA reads TGTGCCACCAGCCCCCGGGAACAGGGAAACACCATATATTTT.

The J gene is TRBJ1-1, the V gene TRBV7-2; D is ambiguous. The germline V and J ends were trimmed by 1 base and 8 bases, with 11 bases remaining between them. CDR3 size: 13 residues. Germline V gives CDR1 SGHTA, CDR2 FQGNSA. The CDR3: CASSLEGRNEAFF. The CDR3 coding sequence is TGTGCCAGCAGCTTAGAGGGCAGGAACGAAGCTTTCTTT.

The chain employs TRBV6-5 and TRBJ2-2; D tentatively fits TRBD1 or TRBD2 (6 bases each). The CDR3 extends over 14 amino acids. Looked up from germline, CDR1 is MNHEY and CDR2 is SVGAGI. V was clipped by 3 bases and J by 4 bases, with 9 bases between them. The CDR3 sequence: CASSYEGGTGELFF. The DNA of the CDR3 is TGTGCCAGCAGTTATGAGGGGGGCACCGGGGAGCTGTTTTTT.

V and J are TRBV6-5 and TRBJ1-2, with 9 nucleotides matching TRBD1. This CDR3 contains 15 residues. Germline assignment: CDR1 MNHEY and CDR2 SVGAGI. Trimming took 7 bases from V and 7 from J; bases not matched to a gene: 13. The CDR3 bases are TGTGCCAGCACTCAGAGATCCGGGACAGGGAGTGGCTACACCTTC. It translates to CASTQRSGTGSGYTF.

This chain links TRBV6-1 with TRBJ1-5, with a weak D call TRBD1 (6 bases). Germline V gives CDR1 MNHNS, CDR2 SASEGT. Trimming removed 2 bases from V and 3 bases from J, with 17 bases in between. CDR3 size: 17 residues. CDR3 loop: CASSEWAGVWNNQPQHF. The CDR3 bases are TGTGCCAGCAGTGAATGGGCAGGGGTTTGGAACAATCAGCCCCAGCATTTT.

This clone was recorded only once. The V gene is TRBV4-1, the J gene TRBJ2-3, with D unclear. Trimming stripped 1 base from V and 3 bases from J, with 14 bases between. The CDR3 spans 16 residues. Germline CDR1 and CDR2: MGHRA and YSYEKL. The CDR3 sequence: CASSQGHSKRTDTQYF. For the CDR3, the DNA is TGCGCCAGCAGCCAAGGACATTCCAAGAGGACAGATACGCAGTATTTT.

CDR3 amino acids: CASSPLGTGGSSPLHF. The CDR3 region has the DNA TGTGCCAGCTCACCACTCGGGACAGGAGGGAGTTCACCCCTCCACTTT. The chain has TRBV18 and TRBJ1-6; 8 nucleotides match TRBD1. CDR1 is KGHSH and CDR2 is LQKENI in the germline V gene. The CDR3 spans 16 residues. V was clipped by 1 base and J by 9 bases; unmatched bases: 8.

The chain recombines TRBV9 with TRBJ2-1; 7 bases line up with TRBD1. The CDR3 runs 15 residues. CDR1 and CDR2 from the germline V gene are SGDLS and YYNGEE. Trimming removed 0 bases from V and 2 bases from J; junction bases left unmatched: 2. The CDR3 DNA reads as TGTGCCAGCAGCGTAGAGGGACAGCCCTACAATGAGCAGTTCTTC. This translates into CASSVEGQPYNEQFF.

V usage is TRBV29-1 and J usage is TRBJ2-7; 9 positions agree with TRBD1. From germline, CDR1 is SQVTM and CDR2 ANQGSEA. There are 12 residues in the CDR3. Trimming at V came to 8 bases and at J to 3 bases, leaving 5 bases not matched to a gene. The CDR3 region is CSYRQGVYEQYF. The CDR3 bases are TGCAGCTATAGACAGGGGGTCTACGAGCAGTACTTC.

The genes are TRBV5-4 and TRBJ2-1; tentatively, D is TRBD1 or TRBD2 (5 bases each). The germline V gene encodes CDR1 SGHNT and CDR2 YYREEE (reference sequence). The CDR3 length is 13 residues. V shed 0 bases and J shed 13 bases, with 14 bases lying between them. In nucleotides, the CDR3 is TGTGCCAGCAGCTTGGCCTTCGGGGACCACCAGTTCTTC. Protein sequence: CASSLAFGDHQFF.

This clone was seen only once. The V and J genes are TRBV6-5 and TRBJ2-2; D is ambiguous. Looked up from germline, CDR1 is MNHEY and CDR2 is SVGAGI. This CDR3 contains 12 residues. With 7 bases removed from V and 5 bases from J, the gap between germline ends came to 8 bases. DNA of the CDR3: TGTGCCAGCAAATTTAGTACCGGGGAGCTGTTTTTT. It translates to CASKFSTGELFF.

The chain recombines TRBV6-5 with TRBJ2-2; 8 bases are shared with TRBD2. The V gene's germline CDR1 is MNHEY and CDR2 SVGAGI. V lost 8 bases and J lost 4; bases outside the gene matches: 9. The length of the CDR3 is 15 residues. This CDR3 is CASVLGSGGTGELFF. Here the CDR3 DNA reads TGTGCCAGCGTCCTCGGGAGCGGGGGCACCGGGGAGCTGTTTTTT.

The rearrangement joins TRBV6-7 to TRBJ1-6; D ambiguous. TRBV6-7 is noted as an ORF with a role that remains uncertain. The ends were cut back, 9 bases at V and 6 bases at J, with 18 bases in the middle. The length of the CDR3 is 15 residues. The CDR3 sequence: CARVPPEGRNSPLHF. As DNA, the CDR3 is TGTGCCAGAGTTCCCCCGGAGGGTCGTAATTCACCCCTCCACTTT.

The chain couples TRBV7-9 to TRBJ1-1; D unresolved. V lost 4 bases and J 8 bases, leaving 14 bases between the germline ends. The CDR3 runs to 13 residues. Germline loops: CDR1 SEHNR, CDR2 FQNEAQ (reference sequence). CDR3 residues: CASSSRVEREAFF. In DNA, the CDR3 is TGTGCCAGCAGCTCCCGCGTGGAGCGGGAAGCTTTCTTT.

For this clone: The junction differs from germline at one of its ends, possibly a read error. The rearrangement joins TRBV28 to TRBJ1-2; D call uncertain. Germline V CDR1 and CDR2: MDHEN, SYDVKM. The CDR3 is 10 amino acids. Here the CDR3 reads CASTLLAGPF. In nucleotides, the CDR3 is TGTGCCAGCACCCTGCTGGCCGGTCCCTTC.

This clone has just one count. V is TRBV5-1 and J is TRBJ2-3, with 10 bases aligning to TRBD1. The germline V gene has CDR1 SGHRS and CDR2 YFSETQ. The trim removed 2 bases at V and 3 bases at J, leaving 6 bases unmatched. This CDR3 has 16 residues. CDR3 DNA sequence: TGCGCCAGCAGCTTACCCGGGACAGGGGTGACAGATACGCAGTATTTT. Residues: CASSLPGTGVTDTQYF.

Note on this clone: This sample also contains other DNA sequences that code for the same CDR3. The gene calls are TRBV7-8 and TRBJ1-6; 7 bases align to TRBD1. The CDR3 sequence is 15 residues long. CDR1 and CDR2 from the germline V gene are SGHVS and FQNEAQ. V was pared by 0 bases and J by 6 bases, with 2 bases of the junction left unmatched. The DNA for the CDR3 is TGTGCCAGCAGCTTAGCAGGGACAGCTAATTCACCCCTCCACTTT. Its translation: CASSLAGTANSPLHF.

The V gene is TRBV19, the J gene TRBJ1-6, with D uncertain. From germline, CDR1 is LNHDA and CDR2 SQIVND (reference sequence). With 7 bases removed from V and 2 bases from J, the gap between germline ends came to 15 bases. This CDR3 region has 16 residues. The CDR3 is CASTLSVETYNSPLHF. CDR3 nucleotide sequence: TGTGCCAGTACATTGTCCGTTGAGACCTATAATTCACCCCTCCACTTT.

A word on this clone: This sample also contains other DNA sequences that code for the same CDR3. The CDR3 sequence is CASSTDRGPYEQYF. CDR3 coding DNA: TGTGCCAGCAGCACGGACAGGGGCCCATACGAGCAGTACTTC. The chain couples TRBV2 to TRBJ2-7, with 9 bases lining up with TRBD1. The CDR3 runs 14 residues. The V gene's germline CDR1 is SNHLY and CDR2 FYNNEI. The J segment lost 4 bases and the V segment lost 6 bases, leaving 7 bases of the junction unmatched.